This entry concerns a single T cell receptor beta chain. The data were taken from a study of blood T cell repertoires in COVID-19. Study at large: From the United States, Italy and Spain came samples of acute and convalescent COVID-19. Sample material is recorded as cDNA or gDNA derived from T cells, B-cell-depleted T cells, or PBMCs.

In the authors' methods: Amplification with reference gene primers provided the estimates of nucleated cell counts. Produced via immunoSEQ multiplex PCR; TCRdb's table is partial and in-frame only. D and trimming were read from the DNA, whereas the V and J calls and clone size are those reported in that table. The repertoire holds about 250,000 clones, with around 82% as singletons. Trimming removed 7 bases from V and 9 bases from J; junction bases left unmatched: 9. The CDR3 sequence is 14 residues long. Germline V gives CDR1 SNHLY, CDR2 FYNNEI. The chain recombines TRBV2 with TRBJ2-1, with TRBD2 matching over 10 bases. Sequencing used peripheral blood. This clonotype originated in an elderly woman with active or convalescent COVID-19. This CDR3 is CASKGLASGSEQFF. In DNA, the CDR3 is TGTGCCAGCAAGGGACTAGCGTCGGGTTCTGAGCAGTTCTTC. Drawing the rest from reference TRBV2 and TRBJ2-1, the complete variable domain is EPEVTQTPSHQVTQMGQEVILRCVPISNHLYFYWYRQILGQKVEFLVSFYNNEISEKSEIFDDQFSVERPDGSNFTLKIRSTKLEDSAMYFCASKGLASGSEQFFGPGTRLTVL.